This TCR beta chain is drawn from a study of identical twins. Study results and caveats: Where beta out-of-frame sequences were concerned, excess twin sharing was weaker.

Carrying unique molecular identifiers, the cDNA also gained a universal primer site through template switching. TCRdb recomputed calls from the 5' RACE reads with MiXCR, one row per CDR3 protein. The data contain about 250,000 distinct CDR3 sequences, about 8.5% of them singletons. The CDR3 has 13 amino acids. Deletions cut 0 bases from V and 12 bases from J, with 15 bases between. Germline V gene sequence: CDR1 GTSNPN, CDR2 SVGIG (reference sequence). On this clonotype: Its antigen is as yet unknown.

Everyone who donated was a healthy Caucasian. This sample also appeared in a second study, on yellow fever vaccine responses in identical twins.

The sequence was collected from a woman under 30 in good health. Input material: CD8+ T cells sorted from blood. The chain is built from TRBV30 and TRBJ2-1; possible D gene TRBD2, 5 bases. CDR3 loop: CAWSVLAGSGQFF. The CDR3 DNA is TGTGCCTGGAGTGTACTTGCGGGTTCGGGGCAGTTCTTC.